The following is a TCR beta chain sequence with its context. This entry is derived from a study of technical replicates of blood from a handful of donors. CDR3 size: 15 residues. The V gene's germline CDR1 is MDHEN and CDR2 SYDVKM. Germline trimming cut 5 bases from V and 3 bases from J; bases unmatched to any gene: 3. TCRdb's table, derived via immunoSEQ multiplex PCR, lists solely in-frame clones and lacks some. The sample holds approximately 82,000 clones, 75% to 95% seen once. The sequenced sample consisted of T cells isolated from PBMCs. The chain couples TRBV28 to TRBJ2-1; 11 positions match TRBD2. The receptor's source is a human donor in good health. Written as DNA, the CDR3 is TGTGCCAGCAGTCGAACTAGCGGGAGCTACAATGAGCAGTTCTTC. This codes for CASSRTSGSYNEQFF.